The source of this TCR beta chain is a study of Ad26.COV2.S vaccination and SARS-CoV-2 variants. Study results and limitations: Non-spike TCR breadth was similar in vaccine and placebo recipients. Total T cell responses, in the TCR breadth and depth analyses, may have been underestimated.

Details on this clone: Its target is unknown.

Profiling relied on immunoSEQ multiplex PCR, and the TCRdb table lists in-frame clones only, not all of them. This sample carries around 370,000 clones, 90% to 95% of them seen once, and the ten largest clones take roughly 3.9%. This CDR3 is 12 amino acids long. J lost 5 bases, V lost 3 bases, and 3 bases had no gene match. CDR1 is SQVTM and CDR2 is ANQGSEA in the germline V gene. The chain carries TRBV29-1 and TRBJ2-7, with 8 bases that match TRBD1. Sequences were derived from peripheral blood, sampled after recovery from COVID-19. The source is a human donor who had recovered from COVID-19. CDR3 sequence: CSVDPGGHEQYF. For the CDR3, the DNA is TGCAGCGTTGATCCAGGGGGCCACGAGCAGTACTTC.